This TCR beta chain was identified in a study of blood T cell repertoires in COVID-19. Deletions cut 0 bases from V and 7 bases from J, with 13 bases between. There are 14 residues in the CDR3. CDR1 and CDR2 from the germline V gene are MNHNS and SASEGT. Assay used: immunoSEQ multiplex PCR; TCRdb lists only in-frame clones, some missing. The profile shows over 250,000 clones, about nine tenths of them singletons. The source is a woman aged 35 to 49 who had recovered from COVID-19. The material sequenced was peripheral blood. The chain couples TRBV6-1 to TRBJ2-7, with a possible D match to TRBD1 (6 bases). The CDR3 nucleotides are TGTGCCAGCAGTGAAGCGAGGACAGAGGGGGAGCAGTACTTC. Its translation is CASSEARTEGEQYF.